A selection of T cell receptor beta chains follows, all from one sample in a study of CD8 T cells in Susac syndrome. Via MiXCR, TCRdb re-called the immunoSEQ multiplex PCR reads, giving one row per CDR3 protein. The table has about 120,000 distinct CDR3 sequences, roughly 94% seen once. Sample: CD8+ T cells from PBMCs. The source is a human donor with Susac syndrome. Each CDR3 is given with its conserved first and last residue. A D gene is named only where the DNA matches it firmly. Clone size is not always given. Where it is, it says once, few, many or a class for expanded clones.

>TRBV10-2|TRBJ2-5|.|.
TGCGCCAGCATCCCAGATCCTCGCGGGGAGACCCAGTACTTC
CASIPDPRGETQYF
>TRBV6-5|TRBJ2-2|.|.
TGTGCCAGCAGTGGTACTTACACCGGGGAGCTGTTTTTT
CASSGTYTGELFF
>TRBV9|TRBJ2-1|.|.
TGTGCCAGCAGCGTAGAGGAGGGGGGGCGCAATGAGCAGTTCTTC
CASSVEEGGRNEQFF
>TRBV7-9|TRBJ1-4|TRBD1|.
TGTGCCAGTTCTGGGACAGGGAATGAAAAACTGTTTTTT
CASSGTGNEKLFF
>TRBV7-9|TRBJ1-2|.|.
TGTGCCAGCAGCGTCCGGGACGGACCCTATGGCTACACCTTC
CASSVRDGPYGYTF
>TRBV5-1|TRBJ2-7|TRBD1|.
TGCGCCAGCAGCTTTGTCAGGGGGGAGCAGTACTTC
CASSFVRGEQYF
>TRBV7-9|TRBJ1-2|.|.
TGTGCCAGCAGTCTCTCGGGGGCGGATGGCTACACCTTC
CASSLSGADGYTF
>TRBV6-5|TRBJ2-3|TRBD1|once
TGTGCCAGCAGTTACTCCAACAGGGGGCTAGCAGATACGCAGTATTTT
CASSYSNRGLADTQYF
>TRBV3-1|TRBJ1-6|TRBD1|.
TGTGCCAGCAGCTCAAGGGGGACAGGCAATTCACCCCTCCACTTT
CASSSRGTGNSPLHF
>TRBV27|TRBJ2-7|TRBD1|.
TGTGCCAGCAGTTTATGGGGACAGGGGGCCTACGAGCAGTACTTC
CASSLWGQGAYEQYF
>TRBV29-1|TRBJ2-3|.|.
TGCAGCGTTGAAATGGATACGCAGTATTTT
CSVEMDTQYF
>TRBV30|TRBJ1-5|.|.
TGTGCCTGGGGAAGAGGGGGGGGCCCCTATAGCAATCAGCCCCAGCATTTT
CAWGRGGGPYSNQPQHF
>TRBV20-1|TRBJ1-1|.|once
TGCAGTGCTAGAGATCGGTACACTGAAGCTTTCTTT
CSARDRYTEAFF
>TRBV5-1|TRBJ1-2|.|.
TGCGCCAGCAGCTTGGATACCGGGAATAACTATGGCTACACCTTC
CASSLDTGNNYGYTF
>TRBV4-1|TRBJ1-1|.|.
TGCGCCAGCAGCCAAGGTATGGGGATCTCTGAAGCTTTCTTT
CASSQGMGISEAFF
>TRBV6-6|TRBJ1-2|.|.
TGTGCCAGCGATGGGGTAGCCGGGAGGCCTAACTATGGCTACACCTTC
CASDGVAGRPNYGYTF
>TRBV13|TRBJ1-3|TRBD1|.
TGTGCCAGCAGCTCCGGGACAGGGGGAAACACCATATATTTT
CASSSGTGGNTIYF
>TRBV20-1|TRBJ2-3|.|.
TGCAGTGCTAGAGATCTGCGCGAATTGGGGCAGTATTTT
CSARDLRELGQYF